The clone carrying this T cell receptor (beta chain) was detected a few times. Antigen specificity is unknown. The source of the sample is a study of shared clonotypes between healthy human individuals. Sequencing was performed with immunoSEQ multiplex PCR; in TCRdb, only in-frame clones are kept and a portion is missing. The table shows approximately 700,000 clones, with 73% occurring only once. Study-level results: Sequencing depth was a factor that was expected to affect clonotype sharing among donors.

This clonotype was obtained from a woman aged 30 to 39 in good health. Sequencing used memory CD4+ T cells sorted from blood. Described subset: CD45RA-negative fraction.

As DNA, the CDR3 is TGTGCCAGCAGCCGCAGGACCGAAAACACCATATATTTT. This encodes CASSRRTENTIYF. The V and J genes are TRBV28 and TRBJ1-3; D is undetermined. Trimming removed 6 bases from V and 6 bases from J, with 12 bases in between. This CDR3 spans 13 amino acids. In germline, CDR1 is MDHEN, CDR2 SYDVKM.